The 28 T cell receptor beta chains presented below share a single source sample, sequenced in a study of T-cell memory formation after mild COVID-19. TCRdb passed the 5' RACE reads through MiXCR, listing each CDR3 protein once. Found here are roughly 130,000 distinct CDR3 sequences, roughly 15% of them singletons; the top ten hold around 14%. The sequenced sample consisted of PBMCs or a T cell subset sorted from them (not recorded which). The receptors here all came from an adult woman who had mild COVID-19 (a few samples of this study predate the infection). Cell type and time point are not known.

In this sample, this clonotype turned up a few times. V usage is TRBV24-1 and J usage is TRBJ2-5; D gene uncertain. CDR1 and CDR2 from the germline V gene are KGHDR and SFDVKD. This CDR3 spans 13 amino acids. Trimming removed 3 bases at V and 5 bases at J, with 9 bases between. CDR3 region: CATSDPAGETQYF. The CDR3 DNA reads TGTGCCACCAGTGATCCGGCCGGGGAGACCCAGTACTTC.

This clonotype was detected only a few times. The chain is built from TRBV20-1 and TRBJ2-7; D is perhaps TRBD2 (6 bases). In germline, CDR1 is DFQATT, CDR2 SNEGSKA (reference sequence). Trimming left V 6 bases short and J 1 base short, with 19 bases between. This CDR3 is built from 15 residues. The CDR3 sequence: CSAGDGTLRSYEQYF. The CDR3 DNA sequence: TGCAGTGCGGGGGATGGGACTCTTCGATCCTACGAGCAGTACTTC.

V and J are TRBV11-2 and TRBJ1-2; TRBD1 aligns across 10 bases. There are 17 residues in the CDR3. J gave up 6 bases and V 5 bases, and 15 bases lay outside the gene matches. Germline V gene data show CDR1 as SGHAT and CDR2 as FQNNGV. CDR3: CASSPIGDRGWPDGYTF. CDR3 in DNA: TGTGCCAGCAGCCCCATAGGGGACAGGGGATGGCCGGATGGCTACACCTTC.

This clonotype was seen a few times. The chain combines TRBV4-1 with TRBJ1-1, with D possibly TRBD1 on 6 matching bases. Germline CDR1 is MGHRA and CDR2 is YSYEKL. The CDR3 sequence is 14 residues long. The V end lost 2 bases, the J end lost 7 bases, and 14 bases lay between the germline ends. CDR3 in amino acids: CASSQKGDGVEAFF. The CDR3 DNA sequence: TGCGCCAGCAGCCAAAAGGGGGATGGAGTTGAAGCTTTCTTT.

This clonotype was seen a few times. The rearrangement joins TRBV10-3 to TRBJ2-5, with 10 bases aligning to TRBD2. Looked up from germline, CDR1 is ENHRY and CDR2 is SYGVKD. This CDR3 contains 18 residues. Trimming removed 1 base from V and 1 base from J; junction bases left unmatched: 9. CDR3 coding DNA: TGTGCCATCAGTGAGTTTGCCCCAGGGACTAGCGCCCAAGAGACCCAGTACTTC. Its protein product is CAISEFAPGTSAQETQYF.

The genes are TRBV24-1 and TRBJ1-5; possibly TRBD1 for D (6 bases). The CDR3 is made up of 16 amino acids. Germline V CDR1 and CDR2: KGHDR, SFDVKD. V lost 5 bases to trimming and J lost 2 bases, with 15 bases between them. The CDR3 spells CATSAVGGVRNQPQHF. The CDR3 DNA reads as TGTGCCACCAGTGCTGTGGGGGGCGTACGCAATCAGCCCCAGCATTTT.

This clonotype came up many times. The chain couples TRBV10-3 to TRBJ2-1; 13 bases fit TRBD2. V lost 3 bases to trimming and J lost 0 bases; unmatched junction nucleotides: 8. The CDR3 covers 19 residues. Per germline, CDR1 ENHRY and CDR2 SYGVKD. The CDR3 sequence is CAISDPGTSGRVSYNEQFF. CDR3 coding DNA: TGTGCCATCAGTGATCCTGGAACTAGCGGGAGGGTCTCCTACAATGAGCAGTTCTTC.

This clonotype showed up just a few times. The V gene is TRBV12-3 or TRBV12-4, the J gene TRBJ1-3, with a weak D call TRBD1 (5 bases). With 7 bases removed from V and 4 bases from J, the gap between germline ends came to 17 bases. This CDR3 is 15 amino acids long. CDR3 loop: CASTAEVGTGNTIYF. DNA of the CDR3: TGTGCCAGCACCGCTGAAGTGGGGACGGGAAACACCATATATTTT.

In this sample, this clonotype turned up many times. The rearrangement uses TRBV7-9 and TRBJ2-5, with a possible D match to TRBD1 (6 bases). CDR3 length: 15 residues. The germline V gene has CDR1 SEHNR and CDR2 FQNEAQ (reference sequence). Between the trimmed V and J ends, which lost 4 bases and 4 bases, there was a span of 16 bases. This chain's CDR3 is CASSSEDRPRETQYF. CDR3 in DNA: TGTGCCAGCAGCTCCGAAGACAGGCCGCGAGAGACCCAGTACTTC.

This clonotype has just a few counts. The chain has TRBV20-1 and TRBJ1-2; D remains unclear. V lost 6 bases, J lost 7 bases, and 6 bases lay in between. Germline CDR1 and CDR2: DFQATT and SNEGSKA (reference sequence). The CDR3 is made up of 9 amino acids. The CDR3, as DNA: TGCAGTGCCCTGGGTGGCTACACCTTC. As protein: CSALGGYTF.

This chain connects TRBV3-1 to TRBJ2-2, with D perhaps assigned TRBD1 or TRBD2 (5 bases each). This CDR3 comprises 13 residues. Germline V gene lookup returns CDR1 LGHDT and CDR2 YNNKEL (reference sequence). The V end was cut by 1 base, the J end by 7 bases, with 7 bases between. CDR3 nucleotide sequence: TGTGCCAGCAGCCAAGGGGACCACGGGGAGCTGTTTTTT. Protein: CASSQGDHGELFF. Full variable domain (outside the CDR3, taken from reference TRBV3-1 and TRBJ2-2): DTAVSQTPKYLVTQMGNDKSIKCEQNLGHDTMYWYKQDSKKFLKIMFSYNNKELIINETVPNRFSPKSPDKAHLNLHINSLELGDSAVYFCASSQGDHGELFFGEGSRLTVL.

This clonotype was counted only a few times. The V gene is TRBV27, the J gene TRBJ2-7; D uncertain. CDR3 length: 13 residues. The V end lost 4 bases, the J end lost 6 bases, and 13 bases lay between the germline ends. Germline V lookup: CDR1 MNHEY, CDR2 SMNVEV (reference sequence). CDR3 nucleotide sequence: TGTGCCAGCAGTTACCAGCAGGTCTCCGAGCAGTACTTC. It is translated as CASSYQQVSEQYF.

V gene TRBV5-5 combines with J gene TRBJ2-1; D is undetermined. V was clipped by 6 bases and J by 6 bases, with 7 bases between them. The CDR3 contains 11 residues. CDR1 SGHKS and CDR2 YYEKEE come from the germline V gene (reference sequence). CDR3 loop: CASIRGNEQFF. The DNA of the CDR3 is TGTGCCAGCATCCGAGGCAATGAGCAGTTCTTC.

CDR3: CASILLGGARDTGELFF. The DNA of the CDR3 is TGTGCCAGCATCCTCCTCGGGGGGGCGCGAGACACCGGGGAGCTGTTTTTT. The chain joins TRBV7-9 to TRBJ2-2; TRBD2 agrees at 8 bases. CDR1 is SEHNR, CDR2 FQNEAQ, per germline (reference sequence). V shed 7 bases, J shed 3 bases, and the junction held 13 bases outside the gene matches. The CDR3 sequence is 17 residues long.

The chain employs TRBV2 and TRBJ2-1; TRBD2 matches at 10 bases. V lost 9 bases and J lost 2; bases outside the gene matches: 16. The germline V gene has CDR1 SNHLY and CDR2 FYNNEI. The CDR3 extends over 18 amino acids. CDR3 loop: CASWDGLAALNAYNEQFF. The DNA for the CDR3 is TGTGCCAGTTGGGACGGACTAGCGGCACTAAATGCCTACAATGAGCAGTTCTTC.

V and J are TRBV6-6 and TRBJ2-5; D is uncertain. CDR1 and CDR2 from the germline V gene are MNHNY and SVGAGI (reference sequence). The CDR3 has 12 amino acids. With 6 bases removed from V and 5 bases from J, the gap between germline ends came to 10 bases. CDR3 DNA sequence: TGTGCCAGCAGCCTCTACGGGGAGACCCAGTACTTC. This gives the protein CASSLYGETQYF.

This clonotype appeared a few times. The chain recombines TRBV20-1 with TRBJ2-7; D unresolved. From germline, CDR1 is DFQATT and CDR2 SNEGSKA (reference sequence). The CDR3 length is 10 residues. Trimming took 6 bases from V and 1 from J, leaving 4 bases between them. The CDR3 region is CSAGSYEQYF. The DNA of the CDR3 is TGCAGTGCAGGGTCCTACGAGCAGTACTTC.

This rearrangement joins TRBV19 to TRBJ2-5, with TRBD2 matching 7 bases. Per germline, CDR1 LNHDA and CDR2 SQIVND (reference sequence). Losses at the gene ends were 5 bases for V and 3 bases for J; bases not matched to a gene: 6. The CDR3 length is 14 residues. Here the CDR3 reads CASSGRDYKETQYF. CDR3 coding DNA: TGTGCCAGTAGTGGCCGGGACTACAAAGAGACCCAGTACTTC.

This clonotype was seen only a few times. The chain has TRBV3-1 and TRBJ1-2, with TRBD1 matching over 7 bases. V lost 6 bases, J lost 7 bases, and 8 bases stayed unmatched. The CDR3 length is 13 residues. Germline values: CDR1 LGHDT, CDR2 YNNKEL (reference sequence). CDR3 amino acids: CASSQTGLGGYTF. The CDR3 coding sequence is TGTGCCAGCAGTCAGACAGGGTTGGGTGGCTACACCTTC.

This chain uses TRBV7-2 with TRBJ2-7, with 11 nucleotides matching TRBD2. The germline V gene encodes CDR1 SGHTA and CDR2 FQGNSA. The J segment lost 2 bases and the V segment lost 2 bases, leaving 5 bases of the junction unmatched. CDR3 length: 16 residues. The CDR3 protein is CASSLKLAGGPYEQYF. The CDR3 bases are TGTGCCAGCAGCTTAAAGCTAGCGGGAGGTCCCTACGAGCAGTACTTC.

V gene TRBV7-9 combines with J gene TRBJ1-4, with D maybe TRBD1 (6 bases). The V gene's germline CDR1 is SEHNR and CDR2 FQNEAQ (reference sequence). Trimming took off 3 bases at V and 8 bases at J, with 16 bases between the two ends. The CDR3 totals 15 residues. This CDR3 is CASSFRDRQGEKLFF. The CDR3 region has the DNA TGTGCCAGCAGCTTCCGCGACAGGCAGGGAGAAAAACTGTTTTTT.

This clonotype was counted a few times. The rearrangement uses TRBV3-1 and TRBJ2-2, with D unclear. Trimming left V 0 bases short and J 8 bases short, with 13 bases between. This CDR3 has 15 amino acids. Germline CDR1 LGHDT, CDR2 YNNKEL (reference sequence). The CDR3 nucleotides read TGTGCCAGCAGCCAAGAACTAACATCACATGGGGAGCTGTTTTTT. Its translation: CASSQELTSHGELFF.

The table lists this clonotype with a few counts. J is TRBJ1-1 and V is TRBV5-1; D call uncertain. Trimming shortened V by 2 bases and J by 1 base, and 15 bases separated the two germline ends. Germline V lookup: CDR1 SGHRS, CDR2 YFSETQ. This CDR3 contains 16 residues. In nucleotides, the CDR3 is TGCGCCAGCAGCTTCCGGGTGTGGCAAGAGAACACTGAAGCTTTCTTT. Its protein is CASSFRVWQENTEAFF.

V usage is TRBV9 and J usage is TRBJ2-7; possible D gene TRBD2, 6 bases. The CDR3 is 14 amino acids. Between the trimmed V and J ends, which lost 2 bases and 7 bases, there was a span of 16 bases. Germline CDR1 and CDR2: SGDLS and YYNGEE. The CDR3 region is CASSVLQGGEEQYF. The CDR3 DNA is TGTGCCAGCAGCGTCCTGCAGGGAGGTGAAGAGCAGTACTTC.

This clonotype was found a few times. Written as DNA, the CDR3 is TGTGCCAGCAGTTTAGGCTCTTCAGCCAGGCAGGGCTCTGAAGCTTTCTTT. Its translation is CASSLGSSARQGSEAFF. The chain recombines TRBV12-3 or TRBV12-4 with TRBJ1-1, with D perhaps TRBD1 (5 bases). The CDR3 consists of 17 residues. With 1 base removed from V and 6 bases from J, the gap between germline ends came to 21 bases.

The rearrangement joins TRBV24-1 to TRBJ2-1; 11 bases match TRBD1. J lost 4 bases, V lost 0 bases, and 1 base had no gene match. Germline CDR1 is KGHDR and CDR2 is SFDVKD. This CDR3 spans 16 amino acids. The CDR3 loop reads CATSDLGTGGYNEQFF. The CDR3 DNA reads as TGTGCCACCAGTGATTTGGGGACAGGGGGTTACAATGAGCAGTTCTTC.

This chain links TRBV24-1 with TRBJ2-5; 7 nucleotides line up with TRBD1. The germline gives CDR1 KGHDR, CDR2 SFDVKD. V was clipped by 4 bases and J by 5 bases; unmatched bases: 9. The CDR3 contains 15 residues. The CDR3 DNA sequence: TGTGCCACCAGTGACCATCACGACAGGGATGAGACCCAGTACTTC. Translation: CATSDHHDRDETQYF.

This clonotype was counted a few times. The chain joins TRBV5-5 to TRBJ2-3; 7 bases fit TRBD2. The V gene end was trimmed by 4 bases and the J gene end by 3 bases; junction bases not matched to a gene: 11. Per the germline V gene, CDR1 is SGHKS and CDR2 is YYEKEE (reference sequence). The CDR3 covers 16 residues. The CDR3 DNA is TGTGCCAGCAGCCTATGGCCAAGCGGGGTAACAGATACGCAGTATTTT. Amino acids: CASSLWPSGVTDTQYF.